These 17 T cell receptor beta chains originate from one sample sequenced in a study of blood T cell repertoires in COVID-19. Profiled with immunoSEQ multiplex PCR; TCRdb holds only in-frame clones, not every one. The table lists roughly 300,000 clones, over 75% of them singletons, with approximately 7.5% in the top ten. The sequenced sample consisted of peripheral blood. Receptors were obtained from a human donor in a cohort sampled during active COVID-19.

J is TRBJ1-5 and V is TRBV6-6, with 8 bases matching TRBD1. This CDR3 has 12 amino acids. The germline gives CDR1 MNHNY, CDR2 SVGAGI (reference sequence). After removal of 4 bases from V and 10 bases from J, the junction contained 3 bases not matched to a gene. CDR3: CASSFDRGPQHF. Here the CDR3 DNA reads TGTGCCAGCAGTTTCGACAGGGGACCCCAGCATTTT.

The chain has TRBV25-1 and TRBJ1-1; D is ambiguous. This CDR3 has 14 residues. Deletions cut 1 base from V and 1 base from J, with 7 bases between. Germline assignment: CDR1 MGHDK and CDR2 SYGVNS. DNA for the CDR3: TGTGCCAGCAGTGAATCAGGTAGGAACACTGAAGCTTTCTTT. It yields the protein CASSESGRNTEAFF.

The chain is built from TRBV5-1 and TRBJ1-1; a possible D gene is TRBD1 (6 bases). This CDR3 is built from 14 residues. Germline CDR1 reads SGHRS; CDR2 reads YFSETQ. V was cut by 4 bases and J by 4 bases, with 14 bases left in between. CDR3 DNA sequence: TGCGCCAGCAGCAACCCGGACAGAAGCACTGAAGCTTTCTTT. It is translated as CASSNPDRSTEAFF.

The rearrangement links TRBV4-1 to TRBJ2-2; weak D call: TRBD2 (5 bases). The CDR3 length is 16 residues. Germline loops: CDR1 MGHRA, CDR2 YSYEKL. V lost 6 bases to trimming and J lost 5 bases, with 19 bases between them. The DNA for the CDR3 is TGCGCCAGCAGGTCCGGGCCAAGCGGAAGGACCGGGGAGCTGTTTTTT. Its protein is CASRSGPSGRTGELFF.

For the CDR3, the DNA is TGTGCCAGCTCCCCTGGCCGCGGGCGGTATCAGCCCCAGCATTTT. Amino acid sequence: CASSPGRGRYQPQHF. The genes are TRBV27 and TRBJ1-5; no reliable D call. The length of the CDR3 is 15 residues. From germline, CDR1 is MNHEY and CDR2 SMNVEV (reference sequence). Trimming cost V 8 bases and J 5 bases, with 19 bases left between them.

The table lists this clone with a few counts. The chain carries TRBV5-4 and TRBJ1-5; no firm D call. Germline loops: CDR1 SGHNT, CDR2 YYREEE (reference sequence). V lost 2 bases, J lost 3 bases, and 9 bases lay in between. The CDR3 extends over 14 amino acids. CDR3 sequence (DNA): TGTGCCAGCAGCTTACAAGGACTCAATCAGCCCCAGCATTTT. Amino acids: CASSLQGLNQPQHF.

The rearrangement joins TRBV18 to TRBJ2-2, with D unresolved. V was shortened by 2 bases and J by 0 bases, with 7 bases between the two germline ends. Germline values: CDR1 KGHSH, CDR2 LQKENI. There are 15 residues in the CDR3. The CDR3: CASSPLTPNTGELFF. CDR3 in DNA: TGTGCCAGCTCACCATTGACTCCGAACACCGGGGAGCTGTTTTTT.

The chain recombines TRBV30 with TRBJ1-2; perhaps TRBD1 as D (6 bases). Trimming took off 7 bases at V and 3 bases at J, with 18 bases between the two ends. Germline V gives CDR1 GTSNPN, CDR2 SVGIG (reference sequence). The CDR3 covers 14 residues. The CDR3 DNA reads as TGTGCCTTAAACCGTGCAGGGGCCTACTATGGCTACACCTTC. Translating it yields CALNRAGAYYGYTF.

The chain recombines TRBV18 with TRBJ2-3; D is ambiguous. The V end was cut by 4 bases, the J end by 0 bases, with 14 bases between. Per germline, CDR1 KGHSH and CDR2 LQKENI. This CDR3 region has 16 residues. This CDR3 reads CASSLMTAPSTDTQYF. In DNA, the CDR3 is TGTGCCAGCTCACTAATGACTGCCCCTAGCACAGATACGCAGTATTTT.

This clone appeared a single time. V is TRBV6-5 and J is TRBJ1-5; D is uncertain. CDR3 length: 15 residues. Deletions cut 7 bases from V and 3 bases from J, with 16 bases between. Germline V CDR1 and CDR2: MNHEY, SVGAGI. The CDR3 spells CASTDTWRNNQPQHF. The CDR3 DNA reads TGTGCCAGCACCGATACATGGAGAAACAATCAGCCCCAGCATTTT.

This clone was counted only a few times. The rearrangement joins TRBV14 to TRBJ1-2; 8 bases agree with TRBD1. CDR1 is SGHDN and CDR2 is FVKESK in the germline V gene. This CDR3 region has 16 residues. The ends lost 4 bases at V and 3 bases at J; junction bases unmatched: 10. The CDR3 DNA reads TGTGCCAGCAGCCTTTACCCAGGGGGCTGGGACTATGGCTACACCTTC. It translates to CASSLYPGGWDYGYTF.

The gene calls are TRBV19 and TRBJ2-1; possible D gene TRBD2, 5 bases. Germline values: CDR1 LNHDA, CDR2 SQIVND (reference sequence). The CDR3 length is 18 residues. V lost 5 bases and J lost 4, with 24 bases in between. The chain's CDR3 is CASSVALGEGRGYNEQFF. In DNA, the CDR3 is TGTGCCAGTAGTGTCGCCCTCGGCGAAGGGAGAGGTTACAATGAGCAGTTCTTC.

This chain uses TRBV9 with TRBJ2-1; 11 positions match TRBD2. CDR1 is SGDLS and CDR2 is YYNGEE in the germline V gene. The length of the CDR3 is 15 residues. After removal of 2 bases from V and 10 bases from J, the junction contained 8 bases not matched to a gene. Here the CDR3 reads CASSVGLAVLGEQFF. The CDR3 DNA reads as TGTGCCAGCAGCGTGGGACTAGCGGTCCTAGGGGAGCAGTTCTTC. The whole variable domain, remainder taken from reference TRBV9 and TRBJ2-1, is DSGVTQTPKHLITATGQRVTLRCSPRSGDLSVYWYQQSLDQGLQFLIQYYNGEERAKGNILERFSAQQFPDLHSELNLSSLELGDSALYFCASSVGLAVLGEQFFGPGTRLTVL.

This rearrangement joins TRBV4-2 to TRBJ2-1; D might be TRBD2 (6 bases). Trimming stripped 0 bases from V and 2 bases from J, with 11 bases between. The CDR3 covers 16 residues. Germline CDR1 reads LGHNA; CDR2 reads YNFKEQ. CDR3 in DNA: TGTGCCAGCAGCCAAGATCGGGCGGGGCCCTACAATGAGCAGTTCTTC. Translation: CASSQDRAGPYNEQFF.

The chain carries TRBV19 and TRBJ2-2, with 7 bases lining up with TRBD2. This CDR3 contains 14 residues. V dropped 8 bases and J dropped 4; count of bases not matched to a gene: 7. Germline CDR1 is LNHDA and CDR2 is SQIVND (reference sequence). In DNA form, the CDR3 reads TGTGCCAGTCACCGGGACTACTCCACCGGGGAGCTGTTTTTT. Encoded protein: CASHRDYSTGELFF.

The chain's CDR3 is CASSLPGLAGGRADTQYF. In nucleotides, the CDR3 is TGTGCCAGCAGCTTACCAGGACTAGCGGGGGGTAGGGCAGATACGCAGTATTTT. V usage is TRBV5-6 and J usage is TRBJ2-3, with 14 nucleotides matching TRBD2. Germline CDR1 is SGHDT and CDR2 is YYEEEE. This CDR3 has 18 residues. J gave up 4 bases and V 2 bases, and 9 bases lay outside the gene matches.

A single count supports this clone. Written as DNA, the CDR3 is TGTGCCAGCAGCTTTCGGACAGGGGGCCGTGGCAATGAGCAGTTCTTC. Translating gives CASSFRTGGRGNEQFF. The rearrangement joins TRBV11-2 to TRBJ2-1; 11 positions match TRBD1. Germline V gene lookup returns CDR1 SGHAT and CDR2 FQNNGV. V trimming: 3 bases; J trimming: 6 bases; junction bases outside the gene matches: 7. This CDR3 is 16 amino acids long. The variable domain in full, with the rest retrieved from reference TRBV11-2 and TRBJ2-1, is EAGVAQSPRYKIIEKRQSVAFWCNPISGHATLYWYQQILGQGPKLLIQFQNNGVVDDSQLPKDRFSAERLKGVDSTLKIQPAKLEDSAVYLCASSFRTGGRGNEQFFGPGTRLTVL.